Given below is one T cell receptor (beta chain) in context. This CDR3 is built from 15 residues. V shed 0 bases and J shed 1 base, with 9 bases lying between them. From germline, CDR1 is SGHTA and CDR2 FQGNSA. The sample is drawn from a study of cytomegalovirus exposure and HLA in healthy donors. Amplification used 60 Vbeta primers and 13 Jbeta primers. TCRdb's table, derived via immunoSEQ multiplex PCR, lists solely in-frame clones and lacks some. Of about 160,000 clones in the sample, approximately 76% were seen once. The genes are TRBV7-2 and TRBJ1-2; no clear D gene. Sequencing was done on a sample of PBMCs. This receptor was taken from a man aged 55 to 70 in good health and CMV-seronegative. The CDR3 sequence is CASSLALGSNYGYTF. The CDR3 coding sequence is TGTGCCAGCAGCTTAGCGCTAGGGAGTAACTATGGCTACACCTTC.